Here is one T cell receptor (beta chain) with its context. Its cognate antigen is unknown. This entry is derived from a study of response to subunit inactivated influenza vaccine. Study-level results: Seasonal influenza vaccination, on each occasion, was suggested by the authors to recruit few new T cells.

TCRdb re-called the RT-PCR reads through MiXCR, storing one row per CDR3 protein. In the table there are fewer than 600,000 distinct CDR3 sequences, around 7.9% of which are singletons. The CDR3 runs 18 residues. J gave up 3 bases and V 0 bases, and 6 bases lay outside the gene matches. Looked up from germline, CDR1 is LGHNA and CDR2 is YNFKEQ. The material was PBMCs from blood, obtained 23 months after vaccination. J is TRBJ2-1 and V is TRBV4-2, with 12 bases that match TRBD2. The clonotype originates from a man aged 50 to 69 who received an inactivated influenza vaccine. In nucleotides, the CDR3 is TGTGCCAGCAGCCAAGAAGAAACTAGCGGGGGGATCTACAATGAGCAGTTCTTC. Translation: CASSQEETSGGIYNEQFF.